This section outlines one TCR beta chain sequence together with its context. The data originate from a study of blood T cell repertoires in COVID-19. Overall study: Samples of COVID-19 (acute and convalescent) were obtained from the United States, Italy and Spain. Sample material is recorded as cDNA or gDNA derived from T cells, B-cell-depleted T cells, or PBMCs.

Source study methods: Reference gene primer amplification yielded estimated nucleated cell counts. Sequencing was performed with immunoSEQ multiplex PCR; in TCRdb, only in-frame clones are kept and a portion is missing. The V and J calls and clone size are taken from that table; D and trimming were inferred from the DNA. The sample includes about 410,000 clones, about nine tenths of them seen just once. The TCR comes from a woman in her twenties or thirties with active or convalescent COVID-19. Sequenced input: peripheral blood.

CDR3: CASSSGTGAYEQYF. CDR3 nucleotides: TGTGCCAGCAGCTCTGGGACAGGGGCCTACGAGCAGTACTTC. The V and J genes are TRBV5-4 and TRBJ2-7; 10 bases are shared with TRBD1. The V gene end was trimmed by 3 bases and the J gene end by 2 bases; junction bases not matched to a gene: 2. The CDR3 runs to 14 residues. Looked up from germline, CDR1 is SGHNT and CDR2 is YYREEE (reference sequence).